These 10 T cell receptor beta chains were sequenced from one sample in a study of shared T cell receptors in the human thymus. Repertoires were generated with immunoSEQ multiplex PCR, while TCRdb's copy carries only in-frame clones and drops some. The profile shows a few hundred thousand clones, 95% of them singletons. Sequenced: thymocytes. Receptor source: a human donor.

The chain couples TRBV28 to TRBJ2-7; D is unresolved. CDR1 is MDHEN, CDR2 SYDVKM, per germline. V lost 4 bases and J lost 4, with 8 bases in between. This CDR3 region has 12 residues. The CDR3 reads CASSSEPYEQYF. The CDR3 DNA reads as TGTGCCAGCAGTTCTGAGCCATACGAGCAGTACTTC.

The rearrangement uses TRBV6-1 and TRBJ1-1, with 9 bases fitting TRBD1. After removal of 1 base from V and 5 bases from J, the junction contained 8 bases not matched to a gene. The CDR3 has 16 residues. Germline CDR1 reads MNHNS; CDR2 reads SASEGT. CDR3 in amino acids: CASSEVARDRETEAFF. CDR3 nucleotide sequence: TGTGCCAGCAGTGAAGTCGCCCGGGACAGGGAAACTGAAGCTTTCTTT.

The chain's CDR3 is CASSSRVAPGELFF. In DNA, the CDR3 is TGTGCCAGCAGCTCCAGGGTAGCGCCCGGGGAGCTGTTTTTT. This chain joins TRBV5-6 and TRBJ2-2; D is perhaps TRBD1 or TRBD2 (5 bases each). CDR3 length: 14 residues. Germline V lookup: CDR1 SGHDT, CDR2 YYEEEE. V lost 3 bases and J lost 6, with 12 bases in between.

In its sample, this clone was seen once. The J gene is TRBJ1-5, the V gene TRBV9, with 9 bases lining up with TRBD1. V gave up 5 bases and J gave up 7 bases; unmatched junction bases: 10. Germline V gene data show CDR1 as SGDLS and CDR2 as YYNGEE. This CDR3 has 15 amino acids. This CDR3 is CASSGGQGVCQPQHF. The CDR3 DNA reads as TGTGCCAGCAGTGGGGGACAGGGTGTCTGCCAGCCCCAGCATTTT.

CDR3 in amino acids: CASSSNPGQPNTEAFF. CDR3 bases: TGTGCCAGCAGCTCTAACCCGGGACAGCCGAACACTGAAGCTTTCTTT. The rearrangement joins TRBV7-9 to TRBJ1-1, with 7 nucleotides matching TRBD1. The germline V gene has CDR1 SEHNR and CDR2 FQNEAQ (reference sequence). The CDR3 consists of 16 residues. V lost 4 bases to trimming and J lost 1 base; unmatched junction nucleotides: 9.

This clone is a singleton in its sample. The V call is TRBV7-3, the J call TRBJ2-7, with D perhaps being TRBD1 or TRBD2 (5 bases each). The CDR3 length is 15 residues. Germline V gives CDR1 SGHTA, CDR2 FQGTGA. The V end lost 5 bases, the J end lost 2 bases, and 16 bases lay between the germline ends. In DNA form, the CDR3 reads TGTGCCAGCAGCCCGAGGGGCGACAGCACCTACGAGCAGTACTTC. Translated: CASSPRGDSTYEQYF.

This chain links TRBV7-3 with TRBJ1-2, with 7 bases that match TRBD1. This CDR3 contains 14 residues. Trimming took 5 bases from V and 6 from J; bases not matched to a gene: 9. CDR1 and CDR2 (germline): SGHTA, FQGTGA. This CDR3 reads CASSRTTTGDGYTF. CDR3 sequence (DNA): TGTGCCAGCAGCCGAACGACCACAGGGGATGGCTACACCTTC.

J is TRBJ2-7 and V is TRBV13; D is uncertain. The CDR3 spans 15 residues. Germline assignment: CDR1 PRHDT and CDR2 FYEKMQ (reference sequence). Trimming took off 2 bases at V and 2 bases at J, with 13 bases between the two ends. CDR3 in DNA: TGTGCCAGCAGCTTAATCAGCGAAGATCCCTACGAGCAGTACTTC. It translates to CASSLISEDPYEQYF.

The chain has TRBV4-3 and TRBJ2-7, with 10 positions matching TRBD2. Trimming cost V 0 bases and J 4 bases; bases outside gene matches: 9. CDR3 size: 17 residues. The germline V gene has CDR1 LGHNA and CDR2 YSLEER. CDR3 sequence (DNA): TGCGCCAGCAGCCAAGATCGGTCACTAGCGGGGCAATACGAGCAGTACTTC. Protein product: CASSQDRSLAGQYEQYF.

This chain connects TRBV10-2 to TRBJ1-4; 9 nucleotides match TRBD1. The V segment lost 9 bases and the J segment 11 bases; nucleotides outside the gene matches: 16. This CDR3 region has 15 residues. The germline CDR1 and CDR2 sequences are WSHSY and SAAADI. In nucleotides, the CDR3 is TGCGCCAGTTACGATCTTAGGCGACAGGGGGATAAACTGTTTTTT. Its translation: CASYDLRRQGDKLFF.